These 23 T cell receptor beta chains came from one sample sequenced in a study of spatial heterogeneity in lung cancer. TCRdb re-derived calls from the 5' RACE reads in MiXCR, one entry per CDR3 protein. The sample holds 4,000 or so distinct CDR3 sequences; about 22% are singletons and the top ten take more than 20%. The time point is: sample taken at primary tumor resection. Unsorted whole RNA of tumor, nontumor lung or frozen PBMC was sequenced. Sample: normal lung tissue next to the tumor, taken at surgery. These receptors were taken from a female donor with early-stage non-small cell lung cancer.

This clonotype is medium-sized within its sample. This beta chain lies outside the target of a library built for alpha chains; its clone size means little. In DNA, the CDR3 is TGCGCCAGCAGCTTGAAGGGACAGGGTAGTTCACCCCTCCACTTT. This gives the protein CASSLKGQGSSPLHF. The rearrangement uses TRBV5-1 and TRBJ1-6, with TRBD1 matching 9 bases. Losses at the gene ends were 1 base for V and 9 bases for J; bases not matched to a gene: 5. This CDR3 is 15 amino acids long. The germline V gene has CDR1 SGHRS and CDR2 YFSETQ.

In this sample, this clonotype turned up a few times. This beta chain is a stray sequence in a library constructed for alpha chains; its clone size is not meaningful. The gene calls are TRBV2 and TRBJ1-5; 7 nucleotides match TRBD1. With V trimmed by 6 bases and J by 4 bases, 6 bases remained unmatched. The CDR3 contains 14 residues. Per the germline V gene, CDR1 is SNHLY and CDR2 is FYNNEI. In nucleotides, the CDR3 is TGTGCCAGCAGCACAGGGGAAGGGAATCAGCCCCAGCATTTT. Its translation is CASSTGEGNQPQHF.

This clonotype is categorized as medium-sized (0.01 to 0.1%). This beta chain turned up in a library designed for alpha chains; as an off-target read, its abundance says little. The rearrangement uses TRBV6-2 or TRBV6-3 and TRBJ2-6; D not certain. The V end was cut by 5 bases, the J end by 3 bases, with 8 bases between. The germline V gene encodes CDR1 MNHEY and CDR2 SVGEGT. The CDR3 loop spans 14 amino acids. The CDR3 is CASSEGIGANVLTF. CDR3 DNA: TGTGCCAGCAGTGAAGGGATTGGGGCCAACGTCCTGACTTTC.

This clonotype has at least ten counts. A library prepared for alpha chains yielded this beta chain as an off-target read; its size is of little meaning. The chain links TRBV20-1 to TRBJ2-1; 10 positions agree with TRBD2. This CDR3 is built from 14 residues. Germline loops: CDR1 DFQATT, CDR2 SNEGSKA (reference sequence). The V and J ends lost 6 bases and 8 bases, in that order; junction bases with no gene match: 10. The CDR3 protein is CSAENSGGGDEQFF. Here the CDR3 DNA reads TGCAGTGCGGAAAACAGCGGGGGGGGCGATGAGCAGTTCTTC.

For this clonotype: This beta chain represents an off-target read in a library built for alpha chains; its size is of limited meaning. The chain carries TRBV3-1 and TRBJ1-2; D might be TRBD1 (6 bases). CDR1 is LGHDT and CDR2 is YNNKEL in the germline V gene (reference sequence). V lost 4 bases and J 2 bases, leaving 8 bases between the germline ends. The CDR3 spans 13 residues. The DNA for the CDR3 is TGTGCCAGCAGCCTACAGGGCAACTATGGCTACACCTTC. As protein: CASSLQGNYGYTF.

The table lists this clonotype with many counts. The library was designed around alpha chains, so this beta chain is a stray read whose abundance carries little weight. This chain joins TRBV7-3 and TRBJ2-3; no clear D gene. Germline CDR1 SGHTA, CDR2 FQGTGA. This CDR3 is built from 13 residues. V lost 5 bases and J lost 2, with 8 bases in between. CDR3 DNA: TGTGCCAGCAGCCTCCAGCCCACAGATACGCAGTATTTT. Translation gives CASSLQPTDTQYF. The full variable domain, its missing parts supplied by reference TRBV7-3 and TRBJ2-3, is GAGVSQTPSNKVTEKGKYVELRCDPISGHTALYWYRQSLGQGPEFLIYFQGTGAADDSGLPNDRFFAVRPEGSVSTLKIQRTERGDSAVYLCASSLQPTDTQYFGPGTRLTVL.

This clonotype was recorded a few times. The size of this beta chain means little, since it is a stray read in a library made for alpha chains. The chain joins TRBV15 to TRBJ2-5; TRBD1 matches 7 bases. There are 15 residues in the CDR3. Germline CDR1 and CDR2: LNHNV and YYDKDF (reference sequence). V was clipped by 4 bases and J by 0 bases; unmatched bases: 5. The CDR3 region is CATSKGADHQETQYF. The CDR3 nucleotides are TGTGCCACCAGCAAGGGGGCGGACCACCAAGAGACCCAGTACTTC.

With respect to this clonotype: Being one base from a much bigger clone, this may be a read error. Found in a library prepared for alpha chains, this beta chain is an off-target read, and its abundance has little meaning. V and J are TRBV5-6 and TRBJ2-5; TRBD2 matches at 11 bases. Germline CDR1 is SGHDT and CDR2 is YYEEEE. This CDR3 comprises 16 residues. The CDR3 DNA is TGTGTCAGCAGCCCAATACTAGCGGGGGTACAAGAGACCCAGTACTTC. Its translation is CVSSPILAGVQETQYF.

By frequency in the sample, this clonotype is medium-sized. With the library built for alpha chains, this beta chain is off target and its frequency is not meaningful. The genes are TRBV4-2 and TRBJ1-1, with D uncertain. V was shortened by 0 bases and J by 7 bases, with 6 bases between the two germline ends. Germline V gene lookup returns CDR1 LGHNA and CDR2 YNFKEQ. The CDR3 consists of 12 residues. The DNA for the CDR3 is TGTGCCAGCAGCCAAGATGCAAGTGAAGCTTTCTTT. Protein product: CASSQDASEAFF.

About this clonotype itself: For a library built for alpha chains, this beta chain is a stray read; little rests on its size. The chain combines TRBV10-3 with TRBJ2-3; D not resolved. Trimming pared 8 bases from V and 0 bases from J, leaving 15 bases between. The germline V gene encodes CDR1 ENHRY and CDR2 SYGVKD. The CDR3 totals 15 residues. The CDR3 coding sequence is TGTGCCATCTCGCTTGCGGACCCGAGCACAGATACGCAGTATTTT. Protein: CAISLADPSTDTQYF.

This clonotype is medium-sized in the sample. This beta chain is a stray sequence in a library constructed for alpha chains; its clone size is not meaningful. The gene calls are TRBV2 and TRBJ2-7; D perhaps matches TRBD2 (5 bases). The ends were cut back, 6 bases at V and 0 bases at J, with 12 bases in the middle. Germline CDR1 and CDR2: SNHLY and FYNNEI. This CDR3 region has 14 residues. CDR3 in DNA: TGTGCCAGCAGGGAGGTCCCAGCCTCCTACGAGCAGTACTTC. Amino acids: CASREVPASYEQYF.

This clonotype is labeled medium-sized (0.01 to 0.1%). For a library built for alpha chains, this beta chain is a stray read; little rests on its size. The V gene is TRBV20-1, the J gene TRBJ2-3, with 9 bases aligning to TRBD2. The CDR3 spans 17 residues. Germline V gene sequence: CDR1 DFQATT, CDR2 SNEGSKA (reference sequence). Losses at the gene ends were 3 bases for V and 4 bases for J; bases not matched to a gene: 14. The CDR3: CSASFLIAGVGADTQYF. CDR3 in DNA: TGCAGTGCTAGTTTCCTCATAGCGGGAGTGGGTGCAGATACGCAGTATTTT.

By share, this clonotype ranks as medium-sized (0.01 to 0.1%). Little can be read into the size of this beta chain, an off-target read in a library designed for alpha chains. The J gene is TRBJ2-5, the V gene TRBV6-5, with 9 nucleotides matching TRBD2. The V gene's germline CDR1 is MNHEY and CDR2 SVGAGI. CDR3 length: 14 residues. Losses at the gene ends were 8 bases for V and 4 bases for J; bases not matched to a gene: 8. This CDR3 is CASGFAGGRETQYF. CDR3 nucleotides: TGTGCCAGCGGGTTCGCGGGGGGGCGAGAGACCCAGTACTTC.

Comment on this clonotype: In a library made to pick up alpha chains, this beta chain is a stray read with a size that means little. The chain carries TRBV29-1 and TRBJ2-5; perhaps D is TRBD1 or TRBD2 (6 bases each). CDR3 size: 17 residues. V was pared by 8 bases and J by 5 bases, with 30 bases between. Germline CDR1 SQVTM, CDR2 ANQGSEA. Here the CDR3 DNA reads TGCAGCTCCGAAGGATTGGGATTCAGGGGAGGCGAGGAGACCCAGTACTTC. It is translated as CSSEGLGFRGGEETQYF.

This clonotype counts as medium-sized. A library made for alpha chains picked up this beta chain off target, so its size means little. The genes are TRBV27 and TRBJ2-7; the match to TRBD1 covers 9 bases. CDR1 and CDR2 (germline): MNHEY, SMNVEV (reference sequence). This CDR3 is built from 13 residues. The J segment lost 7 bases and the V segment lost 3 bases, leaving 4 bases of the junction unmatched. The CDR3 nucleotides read TGTGCCAGCAGTTTGTCCGACAGGGGGGAGCAGTACTTC. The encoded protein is CASSLSDRGEQYF.

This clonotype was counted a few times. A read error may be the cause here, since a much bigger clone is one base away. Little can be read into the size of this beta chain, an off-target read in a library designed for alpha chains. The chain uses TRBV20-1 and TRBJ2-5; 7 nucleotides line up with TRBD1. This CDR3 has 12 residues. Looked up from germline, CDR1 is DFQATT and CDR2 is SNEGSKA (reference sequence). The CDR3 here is CSAQTGLEAQYF. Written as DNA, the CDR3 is TGCAGTGCCCAGACAGGGTTAGAGGCCCAGTACTTC.

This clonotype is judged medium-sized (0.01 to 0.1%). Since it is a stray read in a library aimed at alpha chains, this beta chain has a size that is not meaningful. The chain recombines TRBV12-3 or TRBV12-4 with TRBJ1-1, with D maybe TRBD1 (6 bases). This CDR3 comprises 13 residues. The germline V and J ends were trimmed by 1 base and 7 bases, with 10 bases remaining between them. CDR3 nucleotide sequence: TGTGCCAGCAGTTTAGGGGGGGGGCTTGAAGCTTTCTTT. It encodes CASSLGGGLEAFF.

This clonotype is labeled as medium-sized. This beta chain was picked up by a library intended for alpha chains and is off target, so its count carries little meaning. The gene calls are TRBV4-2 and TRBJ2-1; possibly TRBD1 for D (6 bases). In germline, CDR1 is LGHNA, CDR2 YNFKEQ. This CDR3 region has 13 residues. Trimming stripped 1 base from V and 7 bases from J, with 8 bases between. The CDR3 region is CASSQGGRNEQFF. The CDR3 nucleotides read TGTGCCAGCAGCCAAGGGGGGCGGAATGAGCAGTTCTTC.

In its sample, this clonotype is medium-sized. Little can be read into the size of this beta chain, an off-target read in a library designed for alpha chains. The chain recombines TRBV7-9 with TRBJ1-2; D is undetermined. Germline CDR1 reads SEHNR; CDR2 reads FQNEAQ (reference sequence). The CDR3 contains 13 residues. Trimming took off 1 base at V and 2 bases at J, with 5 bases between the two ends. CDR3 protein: CASSLDGNYGYTF. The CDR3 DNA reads TGTGCCAGCAGCTTAGACGGGAACTATGGCTACACCTTC.

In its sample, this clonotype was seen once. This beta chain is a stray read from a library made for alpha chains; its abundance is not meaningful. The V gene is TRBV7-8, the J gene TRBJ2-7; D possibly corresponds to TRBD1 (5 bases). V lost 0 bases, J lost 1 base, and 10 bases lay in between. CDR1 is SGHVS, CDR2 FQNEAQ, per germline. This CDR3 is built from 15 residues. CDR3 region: CASSLAQGPSYEQYF. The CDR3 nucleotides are TGTGCCAGCAGCTTAGCCCAGGGTCCTTCCTACGAGCAGTACTTC.

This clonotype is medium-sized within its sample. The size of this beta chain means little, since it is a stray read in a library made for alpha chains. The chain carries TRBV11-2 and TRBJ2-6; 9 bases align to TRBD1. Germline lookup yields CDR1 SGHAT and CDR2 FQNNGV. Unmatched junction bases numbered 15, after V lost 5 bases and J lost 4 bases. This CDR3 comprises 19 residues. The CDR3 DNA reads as TGTGCCAGCAGCCCGACGAAACAGGGGGCCAGCTCAGGGGCCAACGTCCTGACTTTC. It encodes CASSPTKQGASSGANVLTF.

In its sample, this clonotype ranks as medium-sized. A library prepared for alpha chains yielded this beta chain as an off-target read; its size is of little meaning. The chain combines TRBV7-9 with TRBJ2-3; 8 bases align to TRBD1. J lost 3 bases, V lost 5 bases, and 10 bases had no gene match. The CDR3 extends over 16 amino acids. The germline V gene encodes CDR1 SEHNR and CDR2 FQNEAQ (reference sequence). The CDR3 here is CASSPRQGMKTDTQYF. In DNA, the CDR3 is TGTGCCAGCAGCCCTCGACAGGGGATGAAGACAGATACGCAGTATTTT.

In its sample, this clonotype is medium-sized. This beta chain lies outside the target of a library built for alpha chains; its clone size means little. The chain's CDR3 is CASSRTSGKSDTQYF. In DNA form, the CDR3 reads TGTGCCAGCAGCCGGACTAGCGGGAAATCAGATACGCAGTATTTT. The V call is TRBV7-3, the J call TRBJ2-3; 12 bases fit TRBD2. CDR1 is SGHTA, CDR2 FQGTGA, per germline. The CDR3 has 15 amino acids. The ends lost 5 bases at V and 4 bases at J; junction bases unmatched: 4.